Sequencing of this T cell receptor beta chain was carried out in a study of response to subunit inactivated influenza vaccine. Findings and limits, study-wide: Few new T cells, the authors suggested, are recruited by each seasonal influenza vaccination.

Turning to this clonotype: Its antigen is undetermined.

This CDR3 is built from 14 residues. Germline V gene sequence: CDR1 LGHDT, CDR2 YNNKEL (reference sequence). Between the trimmed V and J ends, which lost 4 bases and 7 bases, there was a span of 11 bases. TCRdb re-called the RT-PCR reads through MiXCR, storing one row per CDR3 protein. This sample carries roughly 650,000 distinct CDR3 sequences, 11% to 15% of them seen once, and the ten largest clones take roughly 7.6%. This chain joins TRBV3-1 and TRBJ1-6; TRBD1 is a possible D gene (6 bases). This sequence was found in a man aged 45-65 years who received an inactivated influenza vaccine. The sample in question was PBMCs from blood, obtained 14 days before vaccination. CDR3 nucleotides: TGTGCCAGCAGCCCCGGACAGAGAAATTCACCCCTCCACTTT. It specifies CASSPGQRNSPLHF.